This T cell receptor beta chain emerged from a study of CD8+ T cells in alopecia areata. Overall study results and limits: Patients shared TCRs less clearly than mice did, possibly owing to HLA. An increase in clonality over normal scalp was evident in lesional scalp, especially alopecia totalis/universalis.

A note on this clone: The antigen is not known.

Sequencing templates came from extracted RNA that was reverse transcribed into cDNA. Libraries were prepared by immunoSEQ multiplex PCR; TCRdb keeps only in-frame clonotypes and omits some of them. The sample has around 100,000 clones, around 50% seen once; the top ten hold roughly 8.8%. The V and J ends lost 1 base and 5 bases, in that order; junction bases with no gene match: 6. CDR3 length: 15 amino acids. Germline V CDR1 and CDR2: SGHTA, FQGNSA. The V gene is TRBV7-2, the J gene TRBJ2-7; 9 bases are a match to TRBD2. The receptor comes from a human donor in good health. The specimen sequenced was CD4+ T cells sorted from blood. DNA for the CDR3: TGTGCCAGCAGCTTAGGGCGGGGGGGCCCCAACGAGCAGTACTTC. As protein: CASSLGRGGPNEQYF.